This TCR beta chain stems from a study of CD8+ T cells in alopecia areata. Across the study: It was oral tofacitinib, at 5 to 10 mg twice daily, that treated patients received.

As to treatment: oral pan-JAK inhibitor, 5-10 mg twice daily. Overall study findings and caveats: Tofacitinib did not eliminate many expanded lesional clones from scalp or blood.

CDR3 length equals 16 residues. With 1 base clipped from V and 2 bases from J, the junction kept 6 bases outside the gene matches. In germline, CDR1 is SGHTA, CDR2 FQGNSA. Notes on this clone: Antigen specificity is unknown.

Isolated RNA was reverse transcribed into cDNA used as the sequencing template. Produced via immunoSEQ multiplex PCR; TCRdb's table is partial and in-frame only. The sample includes 200,000 to 250,000 clones, approximately 72% of them seen just once. This specimen was CD4+ T cells sorted from blood, taken around week 42, from a patient treated with tofacitinib. The chain uses TRBV7-2 and TRBJ2-5; TRBD1 matches at 8 bases. The sequence derives from a human donor with alopecia areata. CDR3 in amino acids: CASSLGQGNIQETQYF. For the CDR3, the DNA is TGTGCCAGCAGCTTAGGACAGGGGAACATACAAGAGACCCAGTACTTC.